This T cell receptor beta chain was observed in a study of T cells in Graves' hyperthyroidism and ophthalmopathy. Study-level results: Most thyroid clonotypes with frequency above 0.001 were detected in blood. Stable hyperthyroidism was told apart from ophthalmopathy by a model built on 13 V-J features.

Germline assignment: CDR1 LGHDT and CDR2 YNNKEL (reference sequence). V lost 6 bases to trimming and J lost 5 bases; unmatched junction nucleotides: 15. The CDR3 totals 16 residues. Clinical symptoms, serum thyroxine, TRAb, thyroid ultrasound and orbital computed tomography informed diagnoses. The TCR beta CDR3 regions underwent amplification using RNA transcripts as the source. Using the HTBI primer set, a first-round RT-PCR was run on the TCR CDR3. MiXCR, run by TCRdb on the multiplex PCR reads, gives a single entry per CDR3 protein. The repertoire includes roughly 510,000 distinct CDR3 sequences, about 20% of them detected once, and more than 20% sits in the top ten. On this clonotype itself: Its antigen is currently unknown.

The V call is TRBV3-1, the J call TRBJ2-5; 7 nucleotides agree with TRBD1. The receptor was derived from a man in his late teens or twenties with Graves' hyperthyroidism. The sample taken for sequencing was blood. The chain's CDR3 is CASRLLGYRGEETQYF. CDR3 coding DNA: TGTGCCAGCAGGCTCCTGGGATACAGGGGAGAGGAGACCCAGTACTTC.